This section outlines one TCR beta chain sequence together with its context. One entry per CDR3 protein, called by TCRdb with MiXCR from the 5' RACE reads. The data hold about 360,000 distinct CDR3 sequences, with around an eighth observed a single time. The CDR3 loop spans 13 amino acids. The V end was cut by 3 bases, the J end by 6 bases, with 10 bases between. Germline-derived CDR1 and CDR2 are SGHRS and YFSETQ. The sample is drawn from a study of T-cell memory formation after mild COVID-19. The chain has TRBV5-1 and TRBJ2-1, with D possibly TRBD2 on 5 matching bases. This clonotype was sampled from a man aged 18 to 29 who had mild COVID-19 (a few samples of this study predate the infection). Cell type and time point are not known. Sample: PBMCs or a T cell subset sorted from them (not recorded which). Here the CDR3 reads CASSSQGSNEQFF. Here the CDR3 DNA reads TGCGCCAGCAGCTCACAAGGGAGCAATGAGCAGTTCTTC.